These 7 T cell receptor beta chains came from one sample sequenced in a study of blood T cell repertoires in COVID-19 (dated by TCRdb to 2020 to 2022). Libraries were constructed by the immunoSEQ multiplex PCR assay. As stored in TCRdb, this immuneACCESS dataset retains in-frame rearrangements with V and J assigned. A fraction of the clones does not appear; measured against another copy, unresolved V genes explain less than half of the discrepancy, and the remainder lacks a known reason. Recorded for this sample are a few hundred thousand clones; approximately 83% of them occurred a single time. Approximately 2.2% of the sample lies in the top ten. Sequencing input: peripheral blood. These receptors came from a woman under 40 who had recovered from COVID-19.

J is TRBJ2-1 and V is TRBV2, with 9 bases identical to TRBD1. The CDR3 sequence is 15 residues long. The trim removed 8 bases at V and 5 bases at J, leaving 10 bases unmatched. Germline-derived CDR1 and CDR2 are SNHLY and FYNNEI. The CDR3 coding sequence is TGTGCCAGCGAAAAGGGACAGGGAAACCACAATGAGCAGTTCTTC. Translated, it gives CASEKGQGNHNEQFF.

Details on this clone: The sample carries other DNA sequences with the same CDR3. The CDR3 spells CASRSSGANVLTF. As DNA, the CDR3 is TGTGCCAGCAGGTCTTCTGGGGCCAACGTCCTGACTTTC. This chain joins TRBV6-5 and TRBJ2-6; D unclear. V lost 6 bases, J lost 1 base, and 4 bases lay in between. The germline V gene has CDR1 MNHEY and CDR2 SVGAGI. This CDR3 has 13 amino acids.

The chain uses TRBV11-2 and TRBJ2-5; 14 nucleotides align to TRBD2. From germline, CDR1 is SGHAT and CDR2 FQNNGV. This CDR3 contains 16 residues. The trim removed 5 bases at V and 5 bases at J, leaving 7 bases unmatched. The CDR3 DNA sequence: TGTGCCAGCAGCCGGGGACTAGCGGGAGAGGAGGAGACCCAGTACTTC. Its protein product is CASSRGLAGEEETQYF.

The rearrangement links TRBV7-3 to TRBJ2-7, with D possibly TRBD2 on 5 matching bases. The CDR3 runs to 13 residues. Germline CDR1 and CDR2: SGHTA and FQGTGA. Trimming pared 5 bases from V and 3 bases from J, leaving 11 bases between. The CDR3 loop reads CASSRSRDYEQYF. The CDR3 region has the DNA TGTGCCAGCAGCAGATCCCGGGACTACGAGCAGTACTTC.

The chain employs TRBV7-9 and TRBJ1-1; weak D call: TRBD1 (5 bases). The length of the CDR3 is 14 residues. V was trimmed by 3 bases and J by 1 base, leaving 9 bases between them. Germline assignment: CDR1 SEHNR and CDR2 FQNEAQ (reference sequence). The CDR3 nucleotides read TGTGCCAGCAGCTTCGGGGGGACGAACACTGAAGCTTTCTTT. It is translated as CASSFGGTNTEAFF.

The chain is built from TRBV12-2 and TRBJ2-1; the D call TRBD2 from the table was never checked on the DNA. TRBV12-2 represents a pseudogene. The CDR3 is 13 amino acids. The CDR3 DNA reads TGTGCAAGTCGCTTGTATGGGGGGAATGAGCAGTTCTTC. Amino acid sequence: CASRLYGGNEQFF.

The gene calls are TRBV6-1 and TRBJ1-1, with a possible D match to TRBD1 (6 bases). V shed 4 bases and J shed 0 bases, with 15 bases lying between them. The CDR3 is 16 residues long. CDR1 and CDR2 from the germline V gene are MNHNS and SASEGT. CDR3 loop: CASSVPSQGLNTEAFF. CDR3 DNA sequence: TGTGCCAGCAGTGTACCATCACAGGGATTGAACACTGAAGCTTTCTTT.